These 11 T cell receptor beta chains share one sample of origin, sequenced in a study of blood T cell repertoires in COVID-19. Here immunoSEQ multiplex PCR was the method, and the copy in TCRdb shows in-frame clones only, minus some. The sample contains around 140,000 clones, 65% to 90% of which appear only once. Input material: peripheral blood. The receptors were sampled from a woman aged 60-75 years with active or convalescent COVID-19.

This chain links TRBV11-2 with TRBJ1-1; D not certain. Germline V gene lookup returns CDR1 SGHAT and CDR2 FQNNGV. The V end was cut by 5 bases, the J end by 6 bases, with 13 bases between. CDR3 length equals 13 residues. The CDR3 loop reads CASSQTSEAEAFF. CDR3 in DNA: TGTGCCAGCAGCCAAACCTCAGAGGCTGAAGCTTTCTTT.

This clone turned up a few times. V and J are TRBV11-3 and TRBJ2-3; D call uncertain. CDR1 is SGHNT, CDR2 YENEEA, per germline. V was pared by 1 base and J by 5 bases, with 7 bases between. The CDR3 runs to 13 residues. The DNA for the CDR3 is TGTGCCAGCAGCTTAGTGTTCGGAGATACGCAGTATTTT. Its protein is CASSLVFGDTQYF.

Notes on this clone: The sample carries other DNA sequences with the same CDR3. V and J are TRBV29-1 and TRBJ1-2, with 8 bases identical to TRBD1. The CDR3 spans 12 residues. Germline V gene sequence: CDR1 SQVTM, CDR2 ANQGSEA. Trimming at V came to 5 bases and at J to 2 bases, leaving 1 base not matched to a gene. The CDR3 region is CSVSGGNYGYTF. The CDR3 bases are TGCAGCGTTTCAGGGGGCAACTATGGCTACACCTTC.

This chain joins TRBV6-4 and TRBJ1-1; 7 bases align to TRBD1. J gave up 8 bases and V 6 bases, and 9 bases lay outside the gene matches. CDR1 and CDR2 from the germline V gene are MRHNA and SNTAGT. There are 13 residues in the CDR3. The CDR3, as DNA: TGTGCCAGCAGCCGTTCACAGGGGACAGAAGCTTTCTTT. This encodes CASSRSQGTEAFF.

The chain employs TRBV4-1 and TRBJ1-2; D gene uncertain. Germline CDR1 reads MGHRA; CDR2 reads YSYEKL. The V and J ends lost 1 base and 5 bases respectively, with 11 bases between them. CDR3 length: 14 residues. The CDR3 here is CASSQAGLGYGYTF. CDR3 nucleotide sequence: TGCGCCAGCAGCCAAGCGGGGTTGGGTTATGGCTACACCTTC.

This clone showed up just once. This chain links TRBV12-3 or TRBV12-4 with TRBJ2-7; D unresolved. The ends were cut back, 2 bases at V and 3 bases at J, with 8 bases in the middle. The CDR3 is made up of 13 amino acids. This CDR3 is CASSLRLFYEQYF. CDR3 nucleotides: TGTGCCAGCAGTTTACGTCTATTCTACGAGCAGTACTTC.

This clone has just a few counts. The rearrangement uses TRBV7-9 and TRBJ2-1, with 9 bases identical to TRBD1. CDR3 size: 18 residues. The V segment lost 0 bases and the J segment 9 bases; nucleotides outside the gene matches: 15. The germline gives CDR1 SEHNR, CDR2 FQNEAQ (reference sequence). CDR3 DNA: TGTGCCAGCAGCTTAGCGACCTACTACACAGGGGGCTATCCTGAGCAGTTCTTC. It translates to CASSLATYYTGGYPEQFF.

This chain links TRBV30 with TRBJ2-7; 8 nucleotides align to TRBD2. Germline CDR1 and CDR2: GTSNPN and SVGIG (reference sequence). This CDR3 is built from 14 residues. The ends lost 3 bases at V and 7 bases at J; junction bases unmatched: 11. The CDR3 spells CAWRTGTRSREQYF. The CDR3 region has the DNA TGTGCCTGGAGGACCGGGACTAGATCTCGTGAGCAGTACTTC.

This rearrangement joins TRBV28 to TRBJ2-1, with D possibly matching TRBD2 (6 bases). The length of the CDR3 is 14 residues. From germline, CDR1 is MDHEN and CDR2 SYDVKM. The V end was cut by 5 bases, the J end by 6 bases, with 14 bases between. This CDR3 reads CASSLAGGGNEQFF. CDR3 nucleotides: TGTGCCAGCAGTCTCGCCGGGGGAGGCAATGAGCAGTTCTTC.

This chain joins TRBV10-1 and TRBJ2-2; TRBD1 matches at 9 bases. V lost 4 bases to trimming and J lost 1 base; unmatched junction nucleotides: 4. The CDR3 runs to 16 residues. Germline V gives CDR1 WNHNN, CDR2 SYGVQD (reference sequence). The CDR3: CASSGPGQGNTGELFF. CDR3 coding DNA: TGCGCCAGCAGTGGTCCGGGACAGGGGAACACCGGGGAGCTGTTTTTT.

V usage is TRBV7-2 and J usage is TRBJ1-3, with TRBD1 matching 7 bases. CDR1 and CDR2 from the germline V gene are SGHTA and FQGNSA. V shed 6 bases and J 1 base; nucleotides not matched to a gene: 9. The CDR3 runs to 16 residues. The CDR3: CASSPTQGLSGNTIYF. In DNA form, the CDR3 reads TGTGCCAGCAGTCCTACACAGGGGTTGTCTGGAAACACCATATATTTT.